This TCR beta chain appears in the sequencing data of a study of cytomegalovirus exposure and HLA in healthy donors. In regard to this clone: Antigen unknown.

The CDR3 totals 20 residues. Losses at the gene ends were 4 bases for V and 4 bases for J; bases not matched to a gene: 21. CDR1 MNHNS and CDR2 SASEGT come from the germline V gene. Study findings and constraints: In a later analysis, a missense DCLRE1C variant was linked to TCR beta V- and J-gene trimming. It emerged from a later analysis that several of the most significant clusters appeared to be linked to common viral pathogens. Donors belonging to an Asian-associated ancestry cluster reportedly showed fewer N-insertions in productive TCRs than the approximately 670-donor mean, according to what a later analysis found. Most subjects had HLA-A and HLA-B alleles reportedly predicted accurately by TCR beta sequences.

Primers: 60 Vbeta forward and 13 Jbeta reverse. Clones were sequenced by immunoSEQ multiplex PCR, and TCRdb holds only the in-frame ones, with some missing. Seen here are 130,000 to 150,000 clones, roughly 80% observed once, and the top ten hold around 1.7%. This TCR was sampled from a woman in her forties in good health and CMV-seronegative. This chain joins TRBV6-1 and TRBJ1-5; the match to TRBD1 covers 8 bases. The specimen was PBMCs. In nucleotides, the CDR3 is TGTGCCAGCAGTGGGAAAGTAGGGCAGGGGGCGAACGGTCGAAATCAGCCCCAGCATTTT. This translates into CASSGKVGQGANGRNQPQHF.